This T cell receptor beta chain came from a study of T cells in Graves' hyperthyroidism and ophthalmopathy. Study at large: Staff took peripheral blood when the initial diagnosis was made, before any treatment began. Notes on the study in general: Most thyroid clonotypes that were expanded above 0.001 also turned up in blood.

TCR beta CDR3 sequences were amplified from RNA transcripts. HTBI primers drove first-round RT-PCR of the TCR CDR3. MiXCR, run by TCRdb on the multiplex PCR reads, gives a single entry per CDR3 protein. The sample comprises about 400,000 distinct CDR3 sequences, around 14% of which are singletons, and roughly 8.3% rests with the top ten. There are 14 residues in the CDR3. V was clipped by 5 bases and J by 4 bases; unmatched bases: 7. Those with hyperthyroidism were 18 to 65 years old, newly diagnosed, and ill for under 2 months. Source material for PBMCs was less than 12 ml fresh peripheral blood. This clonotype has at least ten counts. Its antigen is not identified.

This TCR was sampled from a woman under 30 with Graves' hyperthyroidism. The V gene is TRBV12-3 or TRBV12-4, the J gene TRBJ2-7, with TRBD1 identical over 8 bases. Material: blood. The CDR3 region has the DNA TGTGCCAGCAGTCCGACAGGGGTGGGATACGAGCAGTACTTC. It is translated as CASSPTGVGYEQYF.